This passage covers 27 T cell receptor beta chains from one sample sequenced in a study of blood T cell repertoires in COVID-19. Repertoires were generated with immunoSEQ multiplex PCR, while TCRdb's copy carries only in-frame clones and drops some. The repertoire has about 120,000 clones, around 80% of them found once; the top ten carry just under 7.5%. Material: peripheral blood. These receptors all stem from a man aged 65 to 79 with active or convalescent COVID-19.

The chain carries TRBV6-5 and TRBJ1-2; no definite D call. Germline V lookup: CDR1 MNHEY, CDR2 SVGAGI. The CDR3 covers 15 residues. Trimming took off 0 bases at V and 2 bases at J, with 10 bases between the two ends. The CDR3 coding sequence is TGTGCCAGCAGTTACTCCGGGGTTTCGAACTATGGCTACACCTTC. This codes for CASSYSGVSNYGYTF.

This clone has a single count. This chain connects TRBV30 to TRBJ1-2; D is unresolved. Per the germline V gene, CDR1 is GTSNPN and CDR2 is SVGIG (reference sequence). The CDR3 loop spans 12 amino acids. Trimming removed 2 bases at V and 6 bases at J, with 10 bases between. CDR3 sequence reads: CAWSPTGDGYTF. The CDR3 coding sequence is TGTGCCTGGAGTCCTACCGGTGATGGCTACACCTTC.

This sequence joins TRBV4-3 and TRBJ2-7, with D maybe TRBD1 (5 bases). Trimming took off 6 bases at V and 4 bases at J, with 19 bases between the two ends. Germline assignment: CDR1 LGHNA and CDR2 YSLEER. CDR3 length: 15 amino acids. This CDR3 is CASRPGPGEQYEQYF. The DNA of the CDR3 is TGCGCCAGCAGACCAGGGCCAGGTGAACAATACGAGCAGTACTTC.

V is TRBV5-1 and J is TRBJ2-7; unclear D gene. Trimming removed 0 bases at V and 7 bases at J, with 11 bases between. This CDR3 has 13 amino acids. The germline V gene has CDR1 SGHRS and CDR2 YFSETQ. Here the CDR3 DNA reads TGCGCCAGCAGCTTGGAGGTAGCTGGAGAGCAGTACTTC. It codes for CASSLEVAGEQYF.

V is TRBV5-6 and J is TRBJ2-7; 8 nucleotides line up with TRBD1. Trimming at V came to 0 bases and at J to 0 bases, leaving 2 bases not matched to a gene. Per the germline V gene, CDR1 is SGHDT and CDR2 is YYEEEE. The CDR3 contains 15 residues. The DNA of the CDR3 is TGTGCCAGCAGCTTGGGAGGGACAGGCTCCTACGAGCAGTACTTC. This gives the protein CASSLGGTGSYEQYF.

The chain carries TRBV2 and TRBJ2-5; maybe TRBD2 (7 bases). CDR3 length: 13 residues. Germline V gene data show CDR1 as SNHLY and CDR2 as FYNNEI. Deletions cut 5 bases from V and 4 bases from J, with 11 bases between. The CDR3 coding sequence is TGTGCCAGCAGTCGGGGGGCCGGAGAGACCCAGTACTTC. Its protein product is CASSRGAGETQYF.

The J gene is TRBJ2-2, the V gene TRBV19; TRBD2 aligns across 10 bases. With V trimmed by 4 bases and J by 4 bases, 3 bases remained unmatched. In germline, CDR1 is LNHDA, CDR2 SQIVND (reference sequence). The CDR3 sequence is 15 residues long. The CDR3 reads CASSSSSGSTGELFF. CDR3 sequence (DNA): TGTGCCAGTAGTAGTTCTAGCGGGAGCACCGGGGAGCTGTTTTTT. The complete variable domain, with remaining parts taken from reference TRBV19 and TRBJ2-2, reads DGGITQSPKYLFRKEGQNVTLSCEQNLNHDAMYWYRQDPGQGLRLIYYSQIVNDFQKGDIAEGYSVSREKKESFPLTVTSAQKNPTAFYLCASSSSSGSTGELFFGEGSRLTVL.

J is TRBJ2-5 and V is TRBV6-2 or TRBV6-3; 11 bases match TRBD2. V lost 5 bases, J lost 4 bases, and 12 bases stayed unmatched. Germline CDR1 and CDR2: MNHEY and SVGEGT. The CDR3 consists of 17 residues. The CDR3 DNA sequence: TGTGCCAGCAGTCCACTTCGACTAGCGGGATATGGAGAGACCCAGTACTTC. Its translation: CASSPLRLAGYGETQYF.

J is TRBJ1-4 and V is TRBV27, with D unresolved. CDR3 length: 13 residues. CDR1 MNHEY and CDR2 SMNVEV come from the germline V gene (reference sequence). Trimming stripped 4 bases from V and 4 bases from J, with 7 bases between. The CDR3 DNA reads as TGTGCCAGCAGTTCAGGCTATAATGAAAAACTGTTTTTT. Its protein product is CASSSGYNEKLFF.

The V and J genes are TRBV19 and TRBJ2-3; 13 bases map to TRBD2. Germline V CDR1 and CDR2: LNHDA, SQIVND (reference sequence). The CDR3 contains 17 residues. After removal of 1 base from V and 2 bases from J, the junction contained 3 bases not matched to a gene. The CDR3 DNA reads as TGTGCCAGTAGTATAGCAACTAGCGGGGGGGCCACAGATACGCAGTATTTT. Its protein product is CASSIATSGGATDTQYF.

This sequence joins TRBV9 and TRBJ2-7; the D is unclear. Germline CDR1 is SGDLS and CDR2 is YYNGEE. CDR3 length: 14 amino acids. The V and J ends lost 0 bases and 5 bases respectively, with 12 bases between them. In DNA form, the CDR3 reads TGTGCCAGCAGCGTAGCTCCCGGGTCAAACGAGCAGTACTTC. Its protein product is CASSVAPGSNEQYF.

The chain couples TRBV5-6 to TRBJ1-1; 8 nucleotides agree with TRBD1. After removal of 3 bases from V and 0 bases from J, the junction contained 7 bases not matched to a gene. Germline values: CDR1 SGHDT, CDR2 YYEEEE. There are 16 residues in the CDR3. Here the CDR3 reads CASSSGTGRMNTEAFF. The DNA of the CDR3 is TGTGCCAGCAGCTCCGGGACAGGAAGGATGAACACTGAAGCTTTCTTT.

The chain uses TRBV5-1 and TRBJ1-2, with 9 bases aligning to TRBD1. The CDR3 loop spans 14 amino acids. Germline loops: CDR1 SGHRS, CDR2 YFSETQ. Trimming at V came to 8 bases and at J to 2 bases, leaving 7 bases not matched to a gene. This CDR3 reads CASKPGQGNYGYTF. The CDR3 nucleotides read TGCGCCAGTAAACCGGGACAGGGAAACTATGGCTACACCTTC. Variable domain in full (rest from reference TRBV5-1 and TRBJ1-2): KAGVTQTPRYLIKTRGQQVTLSCSPISGHRSVSWYQQTPGQGLQFLFEYFSETQRNKGNFPGRFSGRQFSNSRSEMNVSTLELGDSALYLCASKPGQGNYGYTFGSGTRLTVV.

This CDR3 is CATTPPGVGGHQPQHF. The CDR3 DNA follows: TGTGCCACCACCCCACCTGGAGTCGGGGGTCATCAGCCCCAGCATTTT. This rearrangement joins TRBV19 to TRBJ1-5; possibly TRBD1 for D (5 bases). V lost 10 bases and J lost 5, with 24 bases in between. The germline gives CDR1 LNHDA, CDR2 SQIVND (reference sequence). The CDR3 is 16 amino acids.

This clone appeared a single time. The chain uses TRBV12-3 or TRBV12-4 and TRBJ1-1, with D perhaps TRBD1 (5 bases). V was pared by 7 bases and J by 8 bases, with 17 bases between. This CDR3 region has 13 residues. The CDR3 loop is CASTLLGGGEAFF. CDR3 nucleotide sequence: TGTGCCAGCACACTTTTGGGGGGAGGCGAAGCTTTCTTT.

The chain combines TRBV6-2 or TRBV6-3 with TRBJ1-3; D is uncertain. Germline V gene data show CDR1 as MNHEY and CDR2 as SVGEGT. The CDR3 length is 15 residues. The ends were cut back, 2 bases at V and 3 bases at J, with 11 bases in the middle. CDR3 sequence reads: CASSYDPRSGNTIYF. The CDR3 DNA follows: TGTGCCAGCAGTTACGACCCCCGGAGTGGAAACACCATATATTTT.

J is TRBJ1-4 and V is TRBV7-2; 10 positions match TRBD1. Germline V gene data show CDR1 as SGHTA and CDR2 as FQGNSA. V was clipped by 4 bases and J by 4 bases; unmatched bases: 9. The CDR3 spans 17 residues. CDR3 coding DNA: TGTGCCAGCAGCTGGGGGGACAGGGGTAAATATAATGAAAAACTGTTTTTT. Translation: CASSWGDRGKYNEKLFF. Using reference TRBV7-2 and TRBJ1-4 for the parts outside the CDR3, the full variable domain is GAGVSQSPSNKVTEKGKDVELRCDPISGHTALYWYRQSLGQGLEFLIYFQGNSAPDKSGLPSDRFSAERTGGSVSTLTIQRTQQEDSAVYLCASSWGDRGKYNEKLFFGSGTQLSVL.

This clone has only a few counts. The rearrangement links TRBV11-3 to TRBJ2-5; tentatively, D is TRBD2 (6 bases). The CDR3 is made up of 16 amino acids. Germline-derived CDR1 and CDR2 are SGHNT and YENEEA. Trimming took off 3 bases at V and 5 bases at J, with 19 bases between the two ends. The CDR3 sequence is CASSLTSSVRLETQYF. CDR3 bases: TGTGCCAGCAGCTTGACTAGTTCTGTAAGGTTGGAGACCCAGTACTTC.

This chain joins TRBV15 and TRBJ2-3; TRBD2 agrees at 8 bases. Per the germline V gene, CDR1 is LNHNV and CDR2 is YYDKDF (reference sequence). The CDR3 covers 16 residues. V was pared by 1 base and J by 1 base, with 4 bases of the junction left unmatched. The CDR3 DNA reads as TGTGCCACCAGCAGAGCCGGGGGGGTGGGCACAGATACGCAGTATTTT. This encodes CATSRAGGVGTDTQYF.

The chain uses TRBV12-3 or TRBV12-4 and TRBJ1-2; D perhaps matches TRBD1 (5 bases). This CDR3 is built from 13 residues. The germline V and J ends were trimmed by 3 bases and 3 bases, with 8 bases remaining between them. CDR3 nucleotide sequence: TGTGCCAGCAGTTTTGGAGGGGACTATGGCTACACCTTC. This sequence encodes CASSFGGDYGYTF.

J is TRBJ1-1 and V is TRBV2; 7 bases map to TRBD1. V lost 3 bases to trimming and J lost 4 bases; unmatched junction nucleotides: 5. The germline V gene encodes CDR1 SNHLY and CDR2 FYNNEI. This CDR3 is built from 14 residues. CDR3 residues: CASSELQGPTEAFF. The CDR3 DNA reads as TGTGCCAGCAGTGAGTTACAGGGGCCCACTGAAGCTTTCTTT.

J is TRBJ1-1 and V is TRBV9; a possible D gene is TRBD1 (5 bases). CDR1 is SGDLS and CDR2 is YYNGEE in the germline V gene. The CDR3 contains 15 residues. Deletions cut 3 bases from V and 2 bases from J, with 14 bases between. CDR3 region: CASSAGGDINTEAFF. The CDR3 DNA follows: TGTGCCAGCAGCGCGGGAGGGGATATTAACACTGAAGCTTTCTTT.

The CDR3 is CATLTSGPSYEQYF. The CDR3 nucleotides read TGTGCCACCCTGACTAGCGGACCCTCCTACGAGCAGTACTTC. The V gene is TRBV19, the J gene TRBJ2-7; the match to TRBD2 covers 9 bases. Germline assignment: CDR1 LNHDA and CDR2 SQIVND (reference sequence). The CDR3 has 14 residues. V was clipped by 10 bases and J by 0 bases; unmatched bases: 7.

This clone was detected once. The V and J genes are TRBV5-4 and TRBJ1-4; 7 positions agree with TRBD1. Germline CDR1 and CDR2: SGHNT and YYREEE (reference sequence). The ends lost 4 bases at V and 3 bases at J; junction bases unmatched: 6. This CDR3 has 15 amino acids. Here the CDR3 DNA reads TGTGCCAGCAGCCGCACAGGGGAGGCTAATGAAAAACTGTTTTTT. Translating it yields CASSRTGEANEKLFF.

The chain combines TRBV5-1 with TRBJ1-6; 8 bases are shared with TRBD1. CDR3 length: 14 amino acids. Germline trimming cut 4 bases from V and 13 bases from J; bases unmatched to any gene: 10. Germline CDR1 reads SGHRS; CDR2 reads YFSETQ. The CDR3, as DNA: TGCGCCAGCAGCCCGTCCCGGGACAGGTCCCCCCTCCACTTT. Translating gives CASSPSRDRSPLHF.

This clone was observed a few times. This sequence joins TRBV30 and TRBJ1-2, with D uncertain. The V end was cut by 2 bases, the J end by 6 bases, with 10 bases between. Germline values: CDR1 GTSNPN, CDR2 SVGIG (reference sequence). The CDR3 is 12 amino acids. This chain's CDR3 is CAWSSRGHGYTF. The CDR3 region has the DNA TGTGCCTGGAGTTCACGCGGGCATGGCTACACCTTC.

This clone appeared a few times. CDR3 sequence (DNA): TGTGCTAGTGGTTTCCCTTTAGAGTACAATGAGCAGTTCTTC. Protein product: CASGFPLEYNEQFF. J is TRBJ2-1 and V is TRBV12-5; D unresolved. The V end lost 3 bases, the J end lost 4 bases, and 10 bases lay between the germline ends. This CDR3 is built from 14 residues. Germline V gene lookup returns CDR1 LGHNT and CDR2 FRNRAP.